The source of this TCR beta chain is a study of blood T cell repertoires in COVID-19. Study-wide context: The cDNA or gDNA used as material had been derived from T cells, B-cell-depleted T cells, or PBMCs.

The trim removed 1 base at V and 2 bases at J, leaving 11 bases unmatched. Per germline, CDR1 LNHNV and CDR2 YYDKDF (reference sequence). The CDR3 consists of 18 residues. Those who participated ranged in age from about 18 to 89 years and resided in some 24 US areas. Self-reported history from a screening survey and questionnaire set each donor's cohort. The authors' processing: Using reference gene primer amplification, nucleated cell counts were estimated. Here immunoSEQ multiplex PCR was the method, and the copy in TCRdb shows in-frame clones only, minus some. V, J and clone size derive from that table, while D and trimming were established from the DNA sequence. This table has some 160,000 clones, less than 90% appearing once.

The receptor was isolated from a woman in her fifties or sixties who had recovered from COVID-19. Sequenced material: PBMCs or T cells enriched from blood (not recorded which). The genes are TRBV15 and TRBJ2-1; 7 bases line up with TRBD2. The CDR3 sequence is CATSRAPSTSNAYNEQFF. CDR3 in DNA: TGTGCCACCAGCAGAGCGCCTTCGACTAGCAACGCCTACAATGAGCAGTTCTTC.